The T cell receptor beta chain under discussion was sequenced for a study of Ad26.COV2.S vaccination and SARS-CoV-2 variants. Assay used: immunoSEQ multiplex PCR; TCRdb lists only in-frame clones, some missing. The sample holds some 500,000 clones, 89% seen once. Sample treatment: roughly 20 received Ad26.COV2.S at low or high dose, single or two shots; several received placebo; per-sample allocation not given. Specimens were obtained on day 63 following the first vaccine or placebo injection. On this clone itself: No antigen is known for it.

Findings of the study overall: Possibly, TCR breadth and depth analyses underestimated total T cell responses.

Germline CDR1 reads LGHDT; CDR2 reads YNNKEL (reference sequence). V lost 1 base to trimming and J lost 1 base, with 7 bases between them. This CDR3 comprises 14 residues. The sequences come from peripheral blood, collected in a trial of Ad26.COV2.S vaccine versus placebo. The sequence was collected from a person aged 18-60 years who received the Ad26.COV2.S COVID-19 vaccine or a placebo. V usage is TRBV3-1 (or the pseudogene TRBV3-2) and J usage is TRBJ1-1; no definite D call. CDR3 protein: CASSQVIGNTEAFF. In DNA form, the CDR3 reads TGTGCCAGCAGCCAAGTAATCGGGAACACTGAAGCTTTCTTT.